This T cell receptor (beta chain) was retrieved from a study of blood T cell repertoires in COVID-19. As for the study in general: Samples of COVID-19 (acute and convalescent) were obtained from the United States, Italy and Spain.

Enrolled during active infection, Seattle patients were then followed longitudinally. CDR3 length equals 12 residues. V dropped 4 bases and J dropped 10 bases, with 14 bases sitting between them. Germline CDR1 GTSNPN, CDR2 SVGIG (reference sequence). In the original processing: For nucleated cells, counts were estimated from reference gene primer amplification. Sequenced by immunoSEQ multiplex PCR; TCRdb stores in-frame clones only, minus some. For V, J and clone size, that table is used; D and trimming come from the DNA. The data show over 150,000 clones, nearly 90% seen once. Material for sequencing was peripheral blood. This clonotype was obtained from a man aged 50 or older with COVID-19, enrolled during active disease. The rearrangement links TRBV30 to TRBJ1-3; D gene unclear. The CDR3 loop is CAWTHLRGTIYF. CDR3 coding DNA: TGTGCCTGGACTCACCTCCGAGGGACCATATATTTT.